Following are 13 T cell receptor beta chains from one sample sequenced in a study of OX40 agonist ivuxolimab in advanced cancers. Clones were sequenced by immunoSEQ multiplex PCR, and TCRdb holds only the in-frame ones, with some missing. The sample records about 72,000 clones, nearly 90% being singletons. The sequenced sample was CD4+ or CD8+ T cells sorted from blood, obtained in a trial of the OX40 agonist ivuxolimab. Every receptor here comes from an adult with an advanced solid tumor such as melanoma, head and neck, liver or kidney cancer.

The rearrangement links TRBV1 to TRBJ1-3; the table's D call, TRBD1, was not checked against the DNA. TRBV1 is a known pseudogene. This CDR3 is 18 amino acids long. CDR3 sequence reads: CTSSQVDRGLFRGNTIYF. The DNA of the CDR3 is TGCACCAGCAGCCAAGTTGACAGGGGGCTTTTTCGTGGAAACACCATATATTTT.

The chain links TRBV2 to TRBJ2-7, with D tentatively TRBD1 (5 bases). In germline, CDR1 is SNHLY, CDR2 FYNNEI. Trimming took 7 bases from V and 7 from J, leaving 23 bases between them. The length of the CDR3 is 15 residues. The CDR3 DNA is TGTGCCAGCACCCAATTGGGGCAGGGTCCGAAAGAGCAGTACTTC. It yields the protein CASTQLGQGPKEQYF.

The chain is built from TRBV5-6 and TRBJ2-5, with D unresolved. The CDR3 consists of 15 residues. Trimming removed 4 bases at V and 0 bases at J, with 13 bases between. Per germline, CDR1 SGHDT and CDR2 YYEEEE. The CDR3 loop is CASSLDDPYQETQYF. CDR3 coding DNA: TGTGCCAGCAGCCTAGATGATCCGTACCAAGAGACCCAGTACTTC.

The chain employs TRBV4-1 and TRBJ2-5; possible D gene TRBD1, 7 bases. Looked up from germline, CDR1 is MGHRA and CDR2 is YSYEKL. CDR3 length: 16 residues. The V end was cut by 3 bases, the J end by 5 bases, with 19 bases between. The CDR3 DNA reads TGCGCCAGCAGCCACCTCAGGGGGGCCCGGCCCGAGACCCAGTACTTC. It encodes CASSHLRGARPETQYF.

This clone was observed once. This chain links TRBV5-1 with TRBJ2-3, with D perhaps assigned TRBD1 or TRBD2 (5 bases each). V was shortened by 4 bases and J by 2 bases, with 17 bases between the two germline ends. The CDR3 spans 16 residues. Germline CDR1 and CDR2: SGHRS and YFSETQ. CDR3 nucleotide sequence: TGCGCCAGCAGCCCGACATTGAGGGGCTCCACAGATACGCAGTATTTT. Its translation: CASSPTLRGSTDTQYF.

The rearrangement joins TRBV9 to TRBJ1-5; D is unclear. Deletions cut 2 bases from V and 7 bases from J, with 13 bases between. The V gene's germline CDR1 is SGDLS and CDR2 YYNGEE. This CDR3 contains 14 residues. The CDR3 is CASSVGPLGQPQHF. CDR3 nucleotides: TGTGCCAGCAGCGTTGGGCCCCTCGGGCAGCCCCAGCATTTT.

V usage is TRBV6-6 and J usage is TRBJ2-5; the D gene is possibly TRBD2 (6 bases). V gave up 2 bases and J gave up 1 base, with 11 bases separating them. Germline V gene sequence: CDR1 MNHNY, CDR2 SVGAGI (reference sequence). The CDR3 spans 15 residues. Here the CDR3 reads CASSYRAGIQETQYF. The CDR3 bases are TGTGCCAGCAGTTACCGGGCGGGGATCCAAGAGACCCAGTACTTC.

The chain couples TRBV21-1 to TRBJ2-3. TRBV21-1 is marked as a pseudogene. CDR3 size: 16 residues. The CDR3 sequence is CASSSGVATVKDTQYF. In DNA form, the CDR3 reads TGTGCCAGCAGCAGTGGAGTAGCTACAGTCAAAGATACGCAGTATTTT.

The rearrangement links TRBV21-1 to TRBJ2-7; the table's D call, TRBD2, was not checked against the DNA. TRBV21-1 is classified as a pseudogene. The CDR3 sequence is 15 residues long. This CDR3 is CASSKAGEGAYEQYF. CDR3 DNA: TGTGCCAGCAGCAAAGCTGGGGAGGGAGCCTACGAGCAGTACTTC.

The rearrangement joins TRBV6-6 to TRBJ1-2; 7 positions agree with TRBD1. Germline lookup yields CDR1 MNHNY and CDR2 SVGAGI (reference sequence). Trimming cost V 6 bases and J 5 bases; bases outside gene matches: 6. The CDR3 has 13 amino acids. CDR3 coding DNA: TGTGCCAGCAGCGGGGGGACAGCATATGGCTACACCTTC. This codes for CASSGGTAYGYTF.

This chain uses TRBV5-1 with TRBJ2-5, with TRBD2 identical over 13 bases. The CDR3 totals 15 residues. CDR1 and CDR2 from the germline V gene are SGHRS and YFSETQ. V dropped 4 bases and J dropped 5; count of bases not matched to a gene: 5. The CDR3 loop reads CASSLGTSGMETQYF. The CDR3 DNA sequence: TGCGCCAGCAGCCTCGGGACTAGCGGGATGGAGACCCAGTACTTC.

This chain uses TRBV18 with TRBJ1-5; 11 nucleotides align to TRBD1. Germline assignment: CDR1 KGHSH and CDR2 LQKENI. This CDR3 is built from 15 residues. Trimming cost V 5 bases and J 6 bases; bases outside gene matches: 6. This CDR3 reads CASSSLGQGAQPQHF. The CDR3 nucleotides read TGTGCCAGCTCATCGCTCGGACAGGGGGCTCAGCCCCAGCATTTT.

The chain is built from TRBV28 and TRBJ1-5; TRBD1 matches at 8 bases. In germline, CDR1 is MDHEN, CDR2 SYDVKM. Trimming took 1 base from V and 2 from J; bases not matched to a gene: 4. The CDR3 consists of 16 residues. The CDR3 coding sequence is TGTGCCAGCAGTTTATCCCCAGGGGGCGGCAATCAGCCCCAGCATTTT. Translating gives CASSLSPGGGNQPQHF.